The next 17 T cell receptor beta chains were all read from a single sample in a study of cytomegalovirus exposure and HLA in healthy donors. The PCR employed 60 Vbeta primers together with 13 Jbeta primers. TCRdb keeps only in-frame clones here, not all; method: immunoSEQ multiplex PCR. The sample holds around 140,000 clones, 75% to 80% seen once. Sequences were obtained from PBMCs. These receptors were obtained from a woman between 18 and 29 years old in good health and CMV-seropositive.

The V and J genes are TRBV5-1 and TRBJ1-2; tentatively, D is TRBD1 (6 bases). The CDR3 sequence is 15 residues long. With 4 bases removed from V and 2 bases from J, the gap between germline ends came to 15 bases. CDR1 SGHRS and CDR2 YFSETQ come from the germline V gene. CDR3 DNA: TGCGCCAGCAGCCCCAGGGGCGCGTTGAACTATGGCTACACCTTC. It translates to CASSPRGALNYGYTF.

The J gene is TRBJ1-1, the V gene TRBV28; weak D call: TRBD1 (5 bases). In germline, CDR1 is MDHEN, CDR2 SYDVKM. Trimming shortened V by 3 bases and J by 10 bases, and 12 bases separated the two germline ends. The CDR3 is 12 residues long. CDR3 sequence: CASSFGQGLAFF. The CDR3, as DNA: TGTGCCAGCAGTTTCGGGCAGGGATTAGCTTTCTTT.

The CDR3 DNA sequence: TGTGCCAGCAGAAAAGACAGGGGGCCCGGCGAGCAGTACTTC. This codes for CASRKDRGPGEQYF. This chain connects TRBV2 to TRBJ2-7; TRBD1 aligns across 10 bases. With V trimmed by 6 bases and J by 6 bases, 8 bases remained unmatched. CDR3 size: 14 residues. Per the germline V gene, CDR1 is SNHLY and CDR2 is FYNNEI.

This clone was recorded once. The chain links TRBV19 to TRBJ1-2, with TRBD1 identical over 7 bases. Germline V lookup: CDR1 LNHDA, CDR2 SQIVND (reference sequence). V dropped 8 bases and J dropped 6; count of bases not matched to a gene: 0. The CDR3 extends over 10 amino acids. CDR3 residues: CASGQDGYTF. For the CDR3, the DNA is TGTGCCAGTGGACAGGATGGCTACACCTTC.

V usage is TRBV5-1 and J usage is TRBJ2-5; the match to TRBD2 covers 13 bases. The ends lost 4 bases at V and 4 bases at J; junction bases unmatched: 4. Germline V CDR1 and CDR2: SGHRS, YFSETQ. The CDR3 contains 15 residues. The CDR3 nucleotides are TGCGCCAGCAGCCCGGGACTAGCGGGATTAGAGACCCAGTACTTC. It encodes CASSPGLAGLETQYF.

This chain links TRBV5-8 with TRBJ2-7; D perhaps matches TRBD1 (6 bases). V lost 4 bases, J lost 9 bases, and 26 bases lay in between. CDR1 SGHTS and CDR2 YDEGEE come from the germline V gene. There are 16 residues in the CDR3. This chain's CDR3 is CASSPTTGKGHGRQYF. The CDR3 region has the DNA TGTGCCAGCAGCCCAACAACAGGGAAGGGGCACGGTAGGCAGTACTTC.

The V call is TRBV19, the J call TRBJ2-1; 7 bases are shared with TRBD1. Trimming took 1 base from V and 9 from J; bases not matched to a gene: 9. Germline-derived CDR1 and CDR2 are LNHDA and SQIVND (reference sequence). This CDR3 contains 15 residues. CDR3 region: CASSIAQQGMGEQFF. The CDR3 nucleotides read TGTGCCAGTAGTATAGCCCAACAGGGGATGGGTGAGCAGTTCTTC.

This rearrangement joins TRBV11-2 to TRBJ2-2; TRBD2 matches 9 bases. Germline assignment: CDR1 SGHAT and CDR2 FQNNGV. The length of the CDR3 is 15 residues. The trim removed 5 bases at V and 4 bases at J, leaving 5 bases unmatched. CDR3 loop: CASSEGTSSTGELFF. The CDR3, as DNA: TGTGCCAGCAGCGAGGGGACTAGCTCCACCGGGGAGCTGTTTTTT.

This chain joins TRBV5-1 and TRBJ2-3; 8 bases are a match to TRBD2. This CDR3 comprises 15 residues. With V trimmed by 4 bases and J by 2 bases, 6 bases remained unmatched. Per germline, CDR1 SGHRS and CDR2 YFSETQ. CDR3 bases: TGCGCCAGCAGCCCTCGGGGGGGGGTCACAGATACGCAGTATTTT. Protein sequence: CASSPRGGVTDTQYF.

The CDR3 DNA reads as TGCGCCAGCAGCTTGGAACGGCAGGTCCCGACTGAAGCTTTCTTT. Amino acids: CASSLERQVPTEAFF. The gene calls are TRBV5-1 and TRBJ1-1; no reliable D call. The CDR3 is 15 residues long. Per the germline V gene, CDR1 is SGHRS and CDR2 is YFSETQ. Trimming took off 0 bases at V and 5 bases at J, with 14 bases between the two ends. The complete variable domain, with remaining parts taken from reference TRBV5-1 and TRBJ1-1, reads KAGVTQTPRYLIKTRGQQVTLSCSPISGHRSVSWYQQTPGQGLQFLFEYFSETQRNKGNFPGRFSGRQFSNSRSEMNVSTLELGDSALYLCASSLERQVPTEAFFGQGTRLTVV.

The rearrangement uses TRBV19 and TRBJ2-1; 10 bases are a match to TRBD2. J gave up 6 bases and V 7 bases, and 9 bases lay outside the gene matches. Germline V lookup: CDR1 LNHDA, CDR2 SQIVND (reference sequence). The CDR3 spans 15 residues. The chain's CDR3 is CASKVAGGTSNEQFF. The CDR3, as DNA: TGTGCCAGTAAGGTAGCGGGGGGAACTTCCAATGAGCAGTTCTTC.

The J gene is TRBJ1-2, the V gene TRBV7-8, with 7 nucleotides matching TRBD1. V lost 5 bases, J lost 4 bases, and 10 bases stayed unmatched. Germline CDR1 and CDR2: SGHVS and FQNEAQ. The CDR3 consists of 15 residues. The CDR3 DNA reads TGTGCCAGCAGCCTACCAGGACAGGAGATCTATGGCTACACCTTC. Translated: CASSLPGQEIYGYTF.

This clone was counted a few times. The chain recombines TRBV19 with TRBJ2-1; D remains ambiguous. This CDR3 comprises 12 residues. V was pared by 4 bases and J by 9 bases, with 10 bases between. CDR1 is LNHDA and CDR2 is SQIVND in the germline V gene (reference sequence). Written as DNA, the CDR3 is TGTGCCAGTAGTAGTCCGGTCTCTGAGCAGTTCTTC. Protein sequence: CASSSPVSEQFF. The variable domain in full, with the rest retrieved from reference TRBV19 and TRBJ2-1, is DGGITQSPKYLFRKEGQNVTLSCEQNLNHDAMYWYRQDPGQGLRLIYYSQIVNDFQKGDIAEGYSVSREKKESFPLTVTSAQKNPTAFYLCASSSPVSEQFFGPGTRLTVL.

In this sample, this clone turned up once. The chain has TRBV19 and TRBJ2-3; TRBD1 matches 9 bases. The CDR3 extends over 19 amino acids. The V gene's germline CDR1 is LNHDA and CDR2 SQIVND (reference sequence). The V segment lost 5 bases and the J segment 2 bases; nucleotides outside the gene matches: 17. The CDR3 DNA reads as TGTGCCAGTAGTCCTACCCCGGGACAGGGCCTGCACTCCACAGATACGCAGTATTTT. Amino acid sequence: CASSPTPGQGLHSTDTQYF.

The CDR3 DNA follows: TGTGCCAGCAGCTTAGCCCCGACAGGGATAGAGACCCAGTACTTC. It encodes CASSLAPTGIETQYF. V gene TRBV11-3 combines with J gene TRBJ2-5, with 7 nucleotides matching TRBD1. The CDR3 covers 15 residues. CDR1 SGHNT and CDR2 YENEEA come from the germline V gene. Trimming cost V 1 base and J 4 bases; bases outside gene matches: 6.

This sequence joins TRBV5-4 and TRBJ1-1, with D tentatively TRBD1 (5 bases). This CDR3 comprises 15 residues. Germline values: CDR1 SGHNT, CDR2 YYREEE (reference sequence). V dropped 4 bases and J dropped 0 bases, with 13 bases sitting between them. The DNA of the CDR3 is TGTGCCAGCAGCATGGCGGCAGGGTTGAACACTGAAGCTTTCTTT. The encoded protein is CASSMAAGLNTEAFF.

This chain links TRBV5-4 with TRBJ2-5, with 9 bases matching TRBD1. Trimming removed 4 bases from V and 3 bases from J; junction bases left unmatched: 4. Germline V CDR1 and CDR2: SGHNT, YYREEE (reference sequence). This CDR3 region has 14 residues. CDR3 loop: CASSATGGEETQYF. CDR3 in DNA: TGTGCCAGCAGCGCGACAGGGGGAGAAGAGACCCAGTACTTC.